This T cell receptor (beta chain) was sequenced for a study of response to subunit inactivated influenza vaccine (dated by TCRdb to 2016 to 2019). Broadly, across the study: To follow how T cells responded to a trivalent subunit inactivated influenza vaccine, the researchers relied on deep quantitative profiling of the T cell receptor repertoire. Broad study findings and their caveats: The authors suggested that each seasonal influenza vaccination may recruit only a limited number of new T cells.

Library method: RT-PCR. The run used an Illumina HiSeq 2500. TCRdb applied fastp at Q25 and MiXCR to the public reads, then kept only in-frame beta chains. Rows merge per CDR3 protein into single entries with the most common DNA and genes. The sample table lists more than 400,000 distinct CDR3 sequences, roughly 7.6% of them with a count of one. The top ten constitute over 10% of the sample. This clonotype was counted only a few times. The clone's antigen remains unknown. Base qualities are not provided; no much larger clone lies one nucleotide away. This sequence was found in a man between 50 and 69 years old who received an inactivated influenza vaccine. Donor details come from another sample of the same person, matched by shared clones. Source: PBMCs from blood, taken roughly 24 months after vaccination.

This receptor carries the CDR3 CAWLKGNTEAFF. The DNA is TGTGCCTGGTTGAAAGGGAACACTGAAGCTTTCTTT. The chain was built from TRBV30 and TRBJ1-1, with the D gene not confidently named. Cut back by 5 bases and 1 base, the V and J ends lie 8 bases apart. From its cysteine to its phenylalanine, the CDR3 spans 12 amino acids. Only the CDR3 DNA is retained, 36 bases long and in frame from the first base. CDR1 and CDR2, looked up from the germline V gene (reference sequence), are GTSNPN and SVGIG.